Reported below is one T cell receptor (beta chain). This specimen comes from a study of blood T cell repertoires in COVID-19. Study-level information: COVID-19 samples collected from the United States, Italy and Spain covered acute and convalescent phases. Sample material is recorded as cDNA or gDNA derived from T cells, B-cell-depleted T cells, or PBMCs.

CDR3 length: 15 amino acids. Trimming cost V 3 bases and J 1 base, with 10 bases left between them. Germline CDR1 and CDR2: MNHEY and SMNVEV (reference sequence). Original processing methods: It was from reference gene primer amplification that nucleated cell counts were estimated. TCRdb's copy holds only in-frame clones and misses some; the assay was immunoSEQ multiplex PCR. D and trimming come from the DNA, and the V and J calls and clone size come from that table. The sample includes 180,000 or so clones, approximately 81% of them seen just once. This receptor was taken from a woman aged 80 or over with acute or convalescent COVID-19. V gene TRBV27 combines with J gene TRBJ2-1, with D possibly being TRBD2 (6 bases). Sequenced sample: peripheral blood. The CDR3 sequence is CASSFRAGSYNEQFF. As DNA, the CDR3 is TGTGCCAGCAGTTTCAGGGCGGGATCCTACAATGAGCAGTTCTTC.